The TCR beta chain described here comes from a study of cytomegalovirus exposure and HLA in healthy donors. The PCR used 60 Vbeta and 13 Jbeta primers. Method: immunoSEQ multiplex PCR; TCRdb's copy keeps in-frame clones and lacks some. The sample lists under 200,000 clones, 80% seen once, with 8% to 10% in the top ten. Overall study results and limits: The authors later linked a missense DCLRE1C variant to TCR beta V- and J-gene trimming.

This clone was counted a single time. Its antigen is currently unknown. Compared with germline, one end of the junction differs, possibly owing to a read error. The CDR3 totals 17 residues. The germline gives CDR1 SNHLY, CDR2 FYNNEI. This clonotype was sampled from a man between 18 and 35 years old in good health and CMV-seropositive. The chain has TRBV2 and TRBJ2-2, with 7 positions matching TRBD2. Sequenced sample: PBMCs. The CDR3 DNA reads as TGTACCAGCATGGGGAGCGGGACCTGGCCGGGGACCGGGGAGCTGTTTTTT. Residues: CTSMGSGTWPGTGELFF.